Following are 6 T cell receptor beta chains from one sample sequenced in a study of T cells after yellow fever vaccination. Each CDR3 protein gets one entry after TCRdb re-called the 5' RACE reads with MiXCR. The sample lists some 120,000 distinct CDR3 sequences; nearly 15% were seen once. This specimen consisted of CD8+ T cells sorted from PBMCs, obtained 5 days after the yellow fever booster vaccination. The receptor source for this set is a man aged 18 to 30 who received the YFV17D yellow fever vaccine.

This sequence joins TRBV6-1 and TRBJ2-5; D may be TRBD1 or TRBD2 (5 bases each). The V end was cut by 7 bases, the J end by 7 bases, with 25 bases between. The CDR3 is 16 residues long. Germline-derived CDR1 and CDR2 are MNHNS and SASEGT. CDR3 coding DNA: TGTGCCAGCATTCCGATCTCACCGGGACGGGCGGGGACCCAGTACTTC. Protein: CASIPISPGRAGTQYF.

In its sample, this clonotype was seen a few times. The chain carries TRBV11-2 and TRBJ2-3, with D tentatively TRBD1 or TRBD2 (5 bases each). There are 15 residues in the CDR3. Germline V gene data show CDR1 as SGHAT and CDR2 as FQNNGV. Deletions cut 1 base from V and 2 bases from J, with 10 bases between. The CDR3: CASSLVRGPTDTQYF. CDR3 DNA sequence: TGTGCCAGCAGCTTAGTCCGGGGACCCACAGATACGCAGTATTTT.

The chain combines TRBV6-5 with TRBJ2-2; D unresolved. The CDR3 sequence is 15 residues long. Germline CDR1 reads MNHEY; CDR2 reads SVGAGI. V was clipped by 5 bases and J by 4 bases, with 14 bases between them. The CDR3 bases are TGTGCCAGCAGTGGAATTGAGCCGGGCACCGGGGAGCTGTTTTTT. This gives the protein CASSGIEPGTGELFF.

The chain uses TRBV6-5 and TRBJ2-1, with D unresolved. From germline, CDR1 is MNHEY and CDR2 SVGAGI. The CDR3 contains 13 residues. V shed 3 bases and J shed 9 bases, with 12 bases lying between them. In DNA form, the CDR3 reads TGTGCCAGCAGTTATAGGGAAGGAGTTGAGCAGTTCTTC. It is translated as CASSYREGVEQFF.

CDR3 nucleotide sequence: TGTGCCAGCAGTTACCGGCCACTTTTTGAGCAGTTCTTC. Amino acid sequence: CASSYRPLFEQFF. This chain links TRBV6-5 with TRBJ2-1; D remains unclear. Per the germline V gene, CDR1 is MNHEY and CDR2 is SVGAGI. V was cut by 2 bases and J by 9 bases, with 11 bases left in between. CDR3 length: 13 amino acids.

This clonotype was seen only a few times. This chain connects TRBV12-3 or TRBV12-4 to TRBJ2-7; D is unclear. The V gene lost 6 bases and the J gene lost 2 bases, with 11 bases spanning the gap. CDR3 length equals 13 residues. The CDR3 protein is CASSETRAYEQYF. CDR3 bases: TGTGCCAGCAGCGAGACCCGCGCCTACGAGCAGTACTTC.